Below, 6 T cell receptor beta chains from the same sample are listed, as sequenced in a study of T cells in localized non-small cell lung cancer. Libraries were prepared by immunoSEQ multiplex PCR; TCRdb keeps only in-frame clonotypes and omits some of them. The table lists thousands of clones, 85% of them singletons. Sequences were derived from PBMCs, sampled before any cancer treatment. The receptor source for this set is a woman aged 35-75 years with stage II lung adenocarcinoma.

The CDR3 sequence: CASSLVSNQPQHF. CDR3 coding DNA: TGTGCCAGCAGTTTGGTATCCAATCAGCCCCAGCATTTT. The chain joins TRBV28 to TRBJ1-5; D not certain. Germline V gene lookup returns CDR1 MDHEN and CDR2 SYDVKM. The CDR3 is 13 amino acids. The germline V and J ends were trimmed by 3 bases and 3 bases, with 6 bases remaining between them.

The sample holds one count of this clone. The chain uses TRBV28 and TRBJ2-2; D gene ambiguous. V lost 8 bases and J 0 bases, leaving 10 bases between the germline ends. The CDR3 length is 14 residues. The germline V gene has CDR1 MDHEN and CDR2 SYDVKM. CDR3 in DNA: TGTGCCAGCCGAGAGAACTCGAACACCGGGGAGCTGTTTTTT. Its translation is CASRENSNTGELFF.

The V call is TRBV7-2, the J call TRBJ2-3; 12 bases are a match to TRBD2. The germline gives CDR1 SGHTA, CDR2 FQGNSA. J gave up 6 bases and V 2 bases, and 6 bases lay outside the gene matches. CDR3 size: 16 residues. The CDR3 reads CASSLLAGGMADTQYF. CDR3 sequence (DNA): TGTGCCAGCAGCTTACTAGCGGGGGGGATGGCGGATACGCAGTATTTT.

The CDR3, as DNA: TGCGCCAGCAGCTTGTTTGGGACAGAAAACGAGCAGTACTTC. Translated: CASSLFGTENEQYF. This chain connects TRBV5-1 to TRBJ2-7, with 7 bases identical to TRBD1. CDR3 length: 14 amino acids. The trim removed 1 base at V and 5 bases at J, leaving 6 bases unmatched. CDR1 and CDR2 (germline): SGHRS, YFSETQ.

CDR3: CASSLRGRSNSPLHF. CDR3 in DNA: TGTGCCAGCAGTCTCCGTGGACGGTCTAATTCACCCCTCCACTTT. The chain links TRBV7-9 to TRBJ1-6; unclear D gene. The CDR3 is 15 residues long. Trimming pared 6 bases from V and 6 bases from J, leaving 15 bases between. Per germline, CDR1 SEHNR and CDR2 FQNEAQ (reference sequence). The variable domain in full, with the rest retrieved from reference TRBV7-9 and TRBJ1-6, is DTGVSQNPRHKITKRGQNVTFRCDPISEHNRLYWYRQTLGQGPEFLTYFQNEAQLEKSRLLSDRFSAERPKGSFSTLEIQRTEQGDSAMYLCASSLRGRSNSPLHFGNGTRLTVT.

This chain uses TRBV9 with TRBJ2-5, with D possibly TRBD2 on 5 matching bases. This CDR3 region has 13 residues. CDR1 SGDLS and CDR2 YYNGEE come from the germline V gene. V was trimmed by 0 bases and J by 3 bases, leaving 6 bases between them. This chain's CDR3 is CASSVAGEETQYF. As DNA, the CDR3 is TGTGCCAGCAGCGTAGCCGGGGAAGAGACCCAGTACTTC.